The rows below give T cell receptor beta chains drawn from one sample of a study of T cell responses to AZD1222 COVID-19 vaccine. The assay was immunoSEQ multiplex PCR, and TCRdb's table has in-frame clones only and misses some. The repertoire has roughly 77,000 clones, 88% of them found once; the top ten carry roughly 5.1%. Here the sequenced sample was peripheral blood, taken on day 0 of MenACWY control vaccination. Receptors were obtained from an adult in good health. Each CDR3 is given with its conserved first and last residue. D genes are given only for firm matches. The size of a clone is reported for some rows only, either as once, few or many, or as a class for expanded clones.

J: TRBJ2-5; V: TRBV3-1/TRBV3-2; D: TRBD2; size: .; DNA: TGTGCCAGCAGCCCGGGACTAGCGGGGGTCCCCTTAAGTCGAGAGACCCAGTACTTC; CDR3: CASSPGLAGVPLSRETQYF
J: TRBJ1-2; V: TRBV5-1; D: TRBD1; size: .; DNA: TGCGCCAGCAGCGCCGACAGGGCGGATAACTATGGCTACACCTTC; CDR3: CASSADRADNYGYTF
J: TRBJ2-5; V: TRBV7-9; D: TRBD2; size: .; DNA: TGTGCCAGCAGCTCTGGCGAGACTAGCGGGAGGAAAGAGACCCAGTACTTC; CDR3: CASSSGETSGRKETQYF
J: TRBJ1-3; V: TRBV7-8; D: .; size: .; DNA: TGTGCCAGCAGCTTAAAAGGAAACACCATATATTTT; CDR3: CASSLKGNTIYF
J: TRBJ2-1; V: TRBV5-1; D: TRBD1; size: .; DNA: TGCGCCAGCAGCAGGACAGGGGTATCGAGTGAGCAGTTCTTC; CDR3: CASSRTGVSSEQFF
J: TRBJ2-3; V: TRBV7-9; D: TRBD2; size: .; DNA: TGTGCCAGCAGCTCGGGACTAGCGGGGGATAGCACAGATACGCAGTATTTT; CDR3: CASSSGLAGDSTDTQYF
J: TRBJ1-5; V: TRBV6-5; D: .; size: .; DNA: TGTGCCAGCAAGGTACAGTGGGACAGCAATCAGCCCCAGCATTTT; CDR3: CASKVQWDSNQPQHF
J: TRBJ1-3; V: TRBV19; D: .; size: .; DNA: TGTGCCAGTGCGAGTAGTCCCGGAAACACCATATATTTT; CDR3: CASASSPGNTIYF
J: TRBJ2-7; V: TRBV5-1; D: TRBD1; size: once; DNA: TGCGCCAGCAGCTTTGATAGGGGACAGGGCTACGAGCAGTACTTC; CDR3: CASSFDRGQGYEQYF
J: TRBJ1-4; V: TRBV7-2; D: .; size: .; DNA: TGTGCCAGCAGCTTAGGGGGTCACAGGGCTGGGGAAAAACTGTTTTTT; CDR3: CASSLGGHRAGEKLFF
J: TRBJ2-3; V: TRBV27; D: .; size: .; DNA: TGTGCCAGCAGTCAAAGGGATACGCAGTATTTT; CDR3: CASSQRDTQYF
J: TRBJ1-3; V: TRBV2; D: .; size: .; DNA: TGTGCCAGCAGTCCGATGAGCTCTGGAAACACCATATATTTT; CDR3: CASSPMSSGNTIYF
J: TRBJ2-1; V: TRBV11-3; D: .; size: .; DNA: TGTGCCAGCAGCCGACAGGAGCCGGGAGAGCAGTTCTTC; CDR3: CASSRQEPGEQFF
J: TRBJ1-5; V: TRBV19; D: .; size: .; DNA: TGTGCCAGCGCGGGGGGGATCGATCAGCCCCAGCATTTT; CDR3: CASAGGIDQPQHF
J: TRBJ1-1; V: TRBV7-9; D: .; size: .; DNA: TGTGCCAGCAGCTTAGAAGGGTTCGGCACTGAAGCTTTCTTT; CDR3: CASSLEGFGTEAFF
J: TRBJ1-5; V: TRBV9; D: TRBD1; size: .; DNA: TGTGCCAGCAGCGTCGGGGACAGGGATCAGCCCCAGCATTTT; CDR3: CASSVGDRDQPQHF
J: TRBJ2-5; V: TRBV7-2; D: TRBD2; size: once; DNA: TGTGCCAGCAGCCCGGCTAGCGGGGGGGCCGGGGAGACCCAGTACTTC; CDR3: CASSPASGGAGETQYF
J: TRBJ2-7; V: TRBV7-2; D: .; size: .; DNA: TGTGCCAGCAGTCCCGGTCTGTACGAGCAGTACTTC; CDR3: CASSPGLYEQYF
J: TRBJ1-2; V: TRBV5-6; D: TRBD1; size: .; DNA: TGTGCCAGCAGCTTGGCTGGGCAGGGGGCCCCTAACTATGGCTACACCTTC; CDR3: CASSLAGQGAPNYGYTF
J: TRBJ1-1; V: TRBV5-1; D: .; size: once; DNA: TGCGCCAGTTACAGGGTTCCCAACACTGAAGCTTTCTTT; CDR3: CASYRVPNTEAFF
J: TRBJ2-4; V: TRBV7-9; D: .; size: once; DNA: TGTGCCAGCAGCTTAGGCGGGCAGCAAAACATTCAGTACTTC; CDR3: CASSLGGQQNIQYF
J: TRBJ1-2; V: TRBV6-5; D: .; size: .; DNA: TGTGCCAGCGACTCCCTGGCAGGGGTGGTTAGTGGCTACACCTTC; CDR3: CASDSLAGVVSGYTF
J: TRBJ2-5; V: TRBV5-1; D: .; size: .; DNA: TGCGCCAGCAGCCGGGATAGCGGCCAAGAGACCCAGTACTTC; CDR3: CASSRDSGQETQYF
J: TRBJ2-3; V: TRBV2; D: .; size: .; DNA: TGTGCCAGCAGTGAAATGGTAGTTTCCACAGATACGCAGTATTTT; CDR3: CASSEMVVSTDTQYF
J: TRBJ1-1; V: TRBV9; D: TRBD1; size: .; DNA: TGTGCCAGCAGCGGACGACAGGGGGTGGGCACTGAAGCTTTCTTT; CDR3: CASSGRQGVGTEAFF
J: TRBJ1-5; V: TRBV28; D: .; size: .; DNA: TGTGCCAGCCATGCGGAGGGACTGGGGGTTAATCAGCCCCAGCATTTT; CDR3: CASHAEGLGVNQPQHF
J: TRBJ2-3; V: TRBV30; D: TRBD2; size: .; DNA: TGTGCCTGGACTAGCGGGGGGGCCACAGATACGCAGTATTTT; CDR3: CAWTSGGATDTQYF
J: TRBJ1-1; V: TRBV7-9; D: .; size: once; DNA: TGTGCCAGCAGCTTAGGTGGAACGGGGGCTTTCTTT; CDR3: CASSLGGTGAFF
J: TRBJ1-6; V: TRBV19; D: .; size: .; DNA: TGTGCCACTACCGGGGAACTAAATTCACCCCTCCACTTT; CDR3: CATTGELNSPLHF
J: TRBJ2-3; V: TRBV28; D: .; size: .; DNA: TGTGCCAGCAGTTTGGGGGATCCGCAGTATTTT; CDR3: CASSLGDPQYF
J: TRBJ1-2; V: TRBV19; D: .; size: .; DNA: TGTGCCAGTACCCCTACCGCGAATTTCAACTATGGCTACACCTTC; CDR3: CASTPTANFNYGYTF
J: TRBJ2-1; V: TRBV10-3; D: .; size: .; DNA: TGTGCCATCAGTGGGCAGGACGCCTACAATGAGCAGTTCTTC; CDR3: CAISGQDAYNEQFF
J: TRBJ1-5; V: TRBV6-5; D: TRBD1; size: .; DNA: TGTGCCAGCAGTACACAGGGGGTTGGCGTATCAGCCCAGCATTTT; CDR3: CASSTQGVGVSAQHF
J: TRBJ1-5; V: TRBV18; D: .; size: .; DNA: TGTGCCAGCTCACAACAGGGCAATCAGCCCCAGCATTTT; CDR3: CASSQQGNQPQHF
J: TRBJ1-4; V: TRBV15; D: TRBD1; size: .; DNA: TGTGCCACCAGCGGGACAGGCATAGAAAAACTGTTTTTT; CDR3: CATSGTGIEKLFF
J: TRBJ2-7; V: TRBV5-1; D: TRBD1; size: once; DNA: TGCGCCAGCAGCCCTCCGGGACAGGGGGCCGAGCAGTACTTC; CDR3: CASSPPGQGAEQYF
J: TRBJ2-1; V: TRBV5-1; D: TRBD1; size: .; DNA: TGCGCCAGCAGCAGCTGGACAGGGGAGGATGAGCAGTTCTTC; CDR3: CASSSWTGEDEQFF
J: TRBJ1-1; V: TRBV29-1; D: TRBD1; size: once; DNA: TGCAGCGCTGACAGGGGCAAGGGTATGAACACTGAAGCTTTCTTT; CDR3: CSADRGKGMNTEAFF
J: TRBJ2-7; V: TRBV5-6; D: .; size: .; DNA: TGTGCCAGCAGCTTGGGCAGCAGGAGCTCCTACGAGCAGTACTTC; CDR3: CASSLGSRSSYEQYF
J: TRBJ1-1; V: TRBV19; D: .; size: .; DNA: TGTGCCAGTAGTCTCGGGACAATTGGTGAAGCTTTCTTT; CDR3: CASSLGTIGEAFF
J: TRBJ2-7; V: TRBV4-1; D: .; size: .; DNA: TGCGCCAGCAGCCTAAGCGGGACAGACTACGAGCAGTACTTC; CDR3: CASSLSGTDYEQYF
J: TRBJ1-2; V: TRBV7-3; D: TRBD1; size: .; DNA: TGTGCCAGCAGCCCGGACAGGAACTATGGCTACACCTTC; CDR3: CASSPDRNYGYTF
J: TRBJ1-2; V: TRBV6-2/TRBV6-3; D: .; size: once; DNA: TGTGCCAGCAGTTCCCCGAACCGATTCGCGGGCTACACCTTC; CDR3: CASSSPNRFAGYTF
J: TRBJ2-7; V: TRBV6-2/TRBV6-3; D: .; size: .; DNA: TGTGCCAGCAGTTACTCGTGGACCGAGTACGAGCAGTACTTC; CDR3: CASSYSWTEYEQYF
J: TRBJ2-2; V: TRBV7-2; D: .; size: .; DNA: TGTGCCAGCAGCCCGCCGCTCGGCTTCAACACCGGGGAGCTGTTTTTT; CDR3: CASSPPLGFNTGELFF
J: TRBJ1-2; V: TRBV7-8; D: TRBD1; size: .; DNA: TGTGCCAGCAGCTTCGTTGGACAGGGGGCCCACACTAACTATGGCTACACCTTC; CDR3: CASSFVGQGAHTNYGYTF
J: TRBJ2-1; V: TRBV6-5; D: TRBD1; size: .; DNA: TGTGCCAGCAGATCGACAGGGGGCGCGGACAATGAGCAGTTCTTC; CDR3: CASRSTGGADNEQFF
J: TRBJ2-7; V: TRBV7-2; D: TRBD1; size: .; DNA: TGTGCCAGCAGCCTAGCCGGGACAGGGCCGACCTACGAGCAGTACTTC; CDR3: CASSLAGTGPTYEQYF
J: TRBJ1-5; V: TRBV7-2; D: .; size: .; DNA: TGTGCCAGCAGCTTAGGGCCAGGAGAGAATCAGCCCCAGCATTTT; CDR3: CASSLGPGENQPQHF
J: TRBJ1-1; V: TRBV11-2; D: TRBD1; size: .; DNA: TGTGCCAGCAGCTTGACAGGGTCTAACACTGAAGCTTTCTTT; CDR3: CASSLTGSNTEAFF
J: TRBJ2-1; V: TRBV6-5; D: TRBD2; size: .; DNA: TGTGCCAGCCGCCCGCGACGGGGGGCCTACAATGAGCAGTTCTTC; CDR3: CASRPRRGAYNEQFF
J: TRBJ2-6; V: TRBV6-5; D: .; size: .; DNA: TGTGCCAGCAGTTCGGCCGGGGCCAACGTCCTGACTTTC; CDR3: CASSSAGANVLTF
J: TRBJ2-3; V: TRBV6-5; D: .; size: .; DNA: TGTGCCAGCAGTTACAGCGGCAGGGAAACAGATACGCAGTATTTT; CDR3: CASSYSGRETDTQYF